The 10 T cell receptor beta chains below were found in one sample sequenced in a study of blood T cell repertoires in COVID-19. Repertoires were generated with immunoSEQ multiplex PCR, while TCRdb's copy carries only in-frame clones and drops some. The table shows under 150,000 clones, with around 89% occurring only once. The material sequenced was peripheral blood. The source is a man aged 50 to 60 with active or convalescent COVID-19.

This chain joins TRBV2 and TRBJ1-5; 7 positions agree with TRBD1. CDR1 SNHLY and CDR2 FYNNEI come from the germline V gene. Trimming at V came to 5 bases and at J to 6 bases, leaving 10 bases not matched to a gene. This CDR3 has 15 amino acids. CDR3 residues: CASSPDREVGQPQHF. The CDR3 coding sequence is TGTGCCAGCAGTCCCGACAGGGAGGTTGGTCAGCCCCAGCATTTT.

The rearrangement links TRBV18 to TRBJ2-5; 7 bases map to TRBD2. Germline V gene sequence: CDR1 KGHSH, CDR2 LQKENI. J was trimmed by 2 bases and V by 1 base; bases with no gene match: 10. The CDR3 sequence is 17 residues long. This CDR3 reads CASSPRRWGGQQETQYF. For the CDR3, the DNA is TGTGCCAGCTCACCACGCAGGTGGGGAGGGCAGCAAGAGACCCAGTACTTC.

The chain uses TRBV11-2 and TRBJ2-5, with 10 bases lining up with TRBD2. Germline loops: CDR1 SGHAT, CDR2 FQNNGV. The trim removed 2 bases at V and 9 bases at J, leaving 9 bases unmatched. The CDR3 is made up of 15 amino acids. CDR3 DNA sequence: TGTGCCAGCAGCTTATGGACTAGCGGTTCGGAGGCCCAGTACTTC. Residues: CASSLWTSGSEAQYF.

This clone was seen only once. V and J are TRBV30 and TRBJ1-2, with 11 nucleotides matching TRBD1. J lost 8 bases, V lost 1 base, and 3 bases had no gene match. CDR3 length: 13 residues. Germline loops: CDR1 GTSNPN, CDR2 SVGIG (reference sequence). This chain's CDR3 is CAWSADRGLGYTF. CDR3 in DNA: TGTGCCTGGAGTGCGGACAGGGGGCTAGGCTACACCTTC. The full variable domain, its missing parts supplied by reference TRBV30 and TRBJ1-2, is SQTIHQWPATLVQPVGSPLSLECTVEGTSNPNLYWYRQAAGRGLQLLFYSVGIGQISSEVPQNLSASRPQDRQFILSSKKLLLSDSGFYLCAWSADRGLGYTFGSGTRLTVV.

The chain couples TRBV7-9 to TRBJ2-7; 8 bases line up with TRBD2. CDR3 length: 17 residues. After removal of 3 bases from V and 3 bases from J, the junction contained 13 bases not matched to a gene. Looked up from germline, CDR1 is SEHNR and CDR2 is FQNEAQ (reference sequence). The CDR3 region has the DNA TGTGCCAGCAGCTTGTGGTATGGGACTAGTAGTGGCTACGAGCAGTACTTC. This translates into CASSLWYGTSSGYEQYF.

This clone is a singleton in its sample. The V call is TRBV6-1, the J call TRBJ1-1; D is possibly TRBD1 (5 bases). V was shortened by 4 bases and J by 0 bases, with 15 bases between the two germline ends. The CDR3 runs to 16 residues. The germline V gene has CDR1 MNHNS and CDR2 SASEGT. The CDR3 is CASSGGGFGVNTEAFF. In nucleotides, the CDR3 is TGTGCCAGCAGTGGGGGGGGATTCGGCGTGAACACTGAAGCTTTCTTT.

The rearrangement uses TRBV19 and TRBJ2-7; TRBD2 aligns across 7 bases. V was clipped by 6 bases and J by 1 base; unmatched bases: 3. The CDR3 sequence is 13 residues long. Germline V lookup: CDR1 LNHDA, CDR2 SQIVND (reference sequence). The DNA for the CDR3 is TGTGCCAGTAGCGGGAGGTTATCCTACGAGCAGTACTTC. This encodes CASSGRLSYEQYF.

The rearrangement uses TRBV7-9 and TRBJ1-2; TRBD1 aligns across 7 bases. J gave up 8 bases and V 2 bases, and 8 bases lay outside the gene matches. Germline V gene sequence: CDR1 SEHNR, CDR2 FQNEAQ (reference sequence). CDR3 length equals 14 residues. CDR3 bases: TGTGCCAGCAGCTTAATGGGACAGCCGACGGGCTACACCTTC. It is translated as CASSLMGQPTGYTF.

The chain recombines TRBV14 with TRBJ2-5; D unresolved. This CDR3 comprises 16 residues. CDR1 is SGHDN and CDR2 is FVKESK in the germline V gene. V lost 4 bases and J lost 5, with 20 bases in between. This CDR3 is CASSPKIELGEETQYF. CDR3 nucleotides: TGTGCCAGCAGCCCGAAAATTGAGCTCGGAGAGGAGACCCAGTACTTC. Supplemented by reference TRBV14 and TRBJ2-5, the full variable domain reads EAGVTQFPSHSVIEKGQTVTLRCDPISGHDNLYWYRRVMGKEIKFLLHFVKESKQDESGMPNNRFLAERTGGTYSTLKVQPAELEDSGVYFCASSPKIELGEETQYFGPGTRLLVL.

V gene TRBV7-2 combines with J gene TRBJ1-2; perhaps TRBD1 as D (6 bases). The V end lost 1 base, the J end lost 6 bases, and 12 bases lay between the germline ends. This CDR3 contains 14 residues. In germline, CDR1 is SGHTA, CDR2 FQGNSA. The CDR3 here is CASSLGRGRHGYTF. CDR3 DNA sequence: TGTGCCAGCAGCTTAGGCAGGGGTCGCCATGGCTACACCTTC.